These 19 T cell receptor beta chains share one sample of origin, sequenced in a study of beta chain features in type 1 diabetes. Antigens of these TCRs are unknown. The study reverse transcribed the entire isolated RNA, so it sequenced expressed TCRB transcripts. Profiled with immunoSEQ multiplex PCR; TCRdb holds only in-frame clones, not every one. The profile shows tens of thousands of clones, about 50% of them singletons. Study observations and caveats: The study found moderately but significantly shorter TCRB CDR3s in all four CD4+ subsets of Type 1 diabetes patients.

The source material was central memory CD4+ T cells from blood. These receptors came from a man younger than 40 with type 1 diabetes.

This clone was picked up a small number of times. V gene TRBV5-5 combines with J gene TRBJ1-6; D gene ambiguous. The germline gives CDR1 SGHKS, CDR2 YYEKEE (reference sequence). V was shortened by 0 bases and J by 11 bases, with 18 bases between the two germline ends. This CDR3 contains 16 residues. CDR3: CASSLEEQGRGTPLHF. CDR3 sequence (DNA): TGTGCCAGCAGCTTGGAGGAGCAAGGGAGAGGAACACCCCTCCACTTT.

The sample holds a few counts of this clone. The chain joins TRBV5-6 to TRBJ2-1, with 9 bases lining up with TRBD1. Germline CDR1 and CDR2: SGHDT and YYEEEE. The CDR3 runs 15 residues. After removal of 3 bases from V and 12 bases from J, the junction contained 13 bases not matched to a gene. The CDR3 protein is CASSSPGQGKVGQFF. The CDR3 DNA is TGTGCCAGCAGCTCACCGGGACAGGGCAAAGTAGGGCAGTTCTTC.

The CDR3 loop reads CASRPLFGDRDYGYTF. The CDR3 bases are TGTGCCAGCAGACCTCTTTTCGGGGACAGGGACTATGGCTACACCTTC. V usage is TRBV2 and J usage is TRBJ1-2, with 9 bases aligning to TRBD1. This CDR3 contains 16 residues. Germline trimming cut 6 bases from V and 3 bases from J; bases unmatched to any gene: 11. Germline CDR1 reads SNHLY; CDR2 reads FYNNEI.

The chain carries TRBV5-6 and TRBJ2-5; 11 nucleotides match TRBD1. The junction had 3 bases not matched to a gene; V was cut back by 2 bases and J by 0 bases. The CDR3 extends over 16 amino acids. The V gene's germline CDR1 is SGHDT and CDR2 YYEEEE. The CDR3 is CASSFRTGGNQETQYF. The CDR3 coding sequence is TGTGCCAGCAGCTTTAGGACAGGGGGCAACCAAGAGACCCAGTACTTC.

The CDR3 reads CASSVLAGGGETQYF. In nucleotides, the CDR3 is TGTGCCAGTAGTGTACTAGCGGGGGGAGGGGAGACCCAGTACTTC. V usage is TRBV19 and J usage is TRBJ2-5, with 12 positions matching TRBD2. The germline CDR1 and CDR2 sequences are LNHDA and SQIVND (reference sequence). The CDR3 runs to 15 residues. J gave up 5 bases and V 5 bases, and 6 bases lay outside the gene matches.

In its sample, this clone was seen many times. The chain recombines TRBV7-9 with TRBJ1-2; possibly TRBD1 for D (5 bases). Trimming cost V 3 bases and J 4 bases, with 6 bases left between them. The germline CDR1 and CDR2 sequences are SEHNR and FQNEAQ (reference sequence). The CDR3 contains 12 residues. The CDR3: CASSLGGYGYTF. CDR3 coding DNA: TGTGCCAGCAGCTTGGGGGGCTATGGCTACACCTTC.

This clone came up a few times. Other DNA sequences in this specimen translate into the identical CDR3. The rearrangement joins TRBV5-1 to TRBJ2-2, with unresolved D. The germline V gene has CDR1 SGHRS and CDR2 YFSETQ. CDR3 length equals 14 residues. V was cut by 6 bases and J by 1 base, with 10 bases left in between. The CDR3 region is CASKPGQNTGELFF. The DNA for the CDR3 is TGCGCCAGCAAGCCAGGCCAGAACACCGGGGAGCTGTTTTTT.

The chain uses TRBV18 and TRBJ2-7, with 11 bases aligning to TRBD1. The trim removed 5 bases at V and 4 bases at J, leaving 4 bases unmatched. From germline, CDR1 is KGHSH and CDR2 LQKENI. CDR3 length: 14 amino acids. The CDR3 sequence is CASSTGQGAYEQYF. As DNA, the CDR3 is TGTGCCAGCTCAACCGGACAGGGGGCATACGAGCAGTACTTC. The entire variable domain, with the rest obtained from reference TRBV18 and TRBJ2-7, is as follows: NAGVMQNPRHLVRRRGQEARLRCSPMKGHSHVYWYRQLPEEGLKFMVYLQKENIIDESGMPKERFSAEFPKEGPSILRIQQVVRGDSAAYFCASSTGQGAYEQYFGPGTRLTVT.

This clone showed up just a few times. V usage is TRBV2 and J usage is TRBJ2-1; 10 positions match TRBD2. The CDR3 consists of 15 residues. Per the germline V gene, CDR1 is SNHLY and CDR2 is FYNNEI. V shed 6 bases and J 7 bases; nucleotides not matched to a gene: 9. The CDR3, as DNA: TGTGCCAGCAGCCCCCTAGCGGGAGCAAAAAATGAGCAGTTCTTC. Its translation is CASSPLAGAKNEQFF.

The chain joins TRBV29-1 to TRBJ1-2, with TRBD1 matching 9 bases. Germline values: CDR1 SQVTM, CDR2 ANQGSEA. The CDR3 runs to 12 residues. J was trimmed by 3 bases and V by 6 bases; bases with no gene match: 2. DNA for the CDR3: TGCAGCGTCCGGACAGGGGACTATGGCTACACCTTC. Its translation: CSVRTGDYGYTF.

This clone was detected a few times. The V call is TRBV5-7, the J call TRBJ1-2; D is possibly TRBD1 (5 bases). TRBV5-7 is an open reading frame, and its role is uncertain. This CDR3 is built from 12 residues. The ends were cut back, 4 bases at V and 4 bases at J, with 8 bases in the middle. The CDR3 loop reads CASSPGCYGYTF. CDR3 coding DNA: TGTGCCAGCAGCCCAGGGTGCTATGGCTACACCTTC.

This clone occurred a few times. CDR3: CASSLVGLAGISDTQYF. DNA for the CDR3: TGTGCCAGCAGCTTAGTAGGACTAGCGGGAATCTCAGATACGCAGTATTTT. This chain links TRBV7-6 with TRBJ2-3; 12 bases fit TRBD2. CDR3 length: 17 residues. Germline values: CDR1 SGHVS, CDR2 FNYEAQ. V lost 1 base, J lost 4 bases, and 6 bases stayed unmatched.

This rearrangement joins TRBV6-5 to TRBJ2-3; 7 nucleotides match TRBD2. V dropped 4 bases and J dropped 2; count of bases not matched to a gene: 6. The CDR3 consists of 15 residues. Germline CDR1 is MNHEY and CDR2 is SVGAGI. The CDR3 loop reads CASSLSGRYTDTQYF. DNA of the CDR3: TGTGCCAGCAGTTTATCCGGGAGGTACACAGATACGCAGTATTTT.

In the case of this clone: Just one base apart from a much larger clone, this may be a read error. The chain is built from TRBV10-3 and TRBJ1-4; D not resolved. Germline CDR1 ENHRY, CDR2 SYGVKD. The CDR3 is made up of 13 amino acids. Trimming removed 8 bases at V and 0 bases at J, with 7 bases between. CDR3 nucleotides: TGTGCCATCTCCGAGGCAACTAATGAAAAACTGTTTTTT. Protein sequence: CAISEATNEKLFF.

The chain has TRBV28 and TRBJ2-2, with 9 bases matching TRBD1. The V segment lost 2 bases and the J segment 11 bases; nucleotides outside the gene matches: 9. The CDR3 spans 15 residues. Germline loops: CDR1 MDHEN, CDR2 SYDVKM. This CDR3 is CASSLDRGFFSELFF. DNA of the CDR3: TGTGCCAGCAGTTTAGACAGGGGGTTTTTCAGCGAGCTGTTTTTT.

The chain joins TRBV6-6 to TRBJ1-2; 7 nucleotides match TRBD1. V was clipped by 5 bases and J by 11 bases; unmatched bases: 11. CDR3 length equals 13 residues. The germline V gene encodes CDR1 MNHNY and CDR2 SVGAGI (reference sequence). Here the CDR3 DNA reads TGTGCCAGCAGTACCACAGGGGTAGGGTGGTACACCTTC. Translation gives CASSTTGVGWYTF.

This clone has a handful of counts. The chain has TRBV19 and TRBJ1-3; D remains unclear. V was shortened by 2 bases and J by 0 bases, with 11 bases between the two germline ends. Germline assignment: CDR1 LNHDA and CDR2 SQIVND (reference sequence). CDR3 length: 16 residues. DNA of the CDR3: TGTGCCAGTAGTATAAGCCTTGGCGGCTCTGGAAACACCATATATTTT. Encoded protein: CASSISLGGSGNTIYF.

This rearrangement joins TRBV5-6 to TRBJ2-2, with 8 nucleotides matching TRBD1. Trimming took 3 bases from V and 5 from J; bases not matched to a gene: 6. The CDR3 is made up of 15 amino acids. CDR1 is SGHDT, CDR2 YYEEEE, per germline. The chain's CDR3 is CASSSDRGGTGELFF. DNA for the CDR3: TGTGCCAGCAGCTCCGACAGGGGAGGAACCGGGGAGCTGTTTTTT. Combining the CDR3 with reference TRBV5-6 and TRBJ2-2 gives the whole variable domain DAGVTQSPTHLIKTRGQQVTLRCSPKSGHDTVSWYQQALGQGPQFIFQYYEEEERQRGNFPDRFSGHQFPNYSSELNVNALLLGDSALYLCASSSDRGGTGELFFGEGSRLTVL.

This clone was seen a few times. V gene TRBV7-2 combines with J gene TRBJ1-2; 8 bases map to TRBD1. CDR1 is SGHTA, CDR2 FQGNSA, per germline. Trimming at V came to 5 bases and at J to 5 bases, leaving 4 bases not matched to a gene. The CDR3 runs to 13 residues. The CDR3 spells CASSAGQEYGYTF. The CDR3 DNA reads as TGTGCCAGCAGCGCGGGACAGGAATATGGCTACACCTTC.